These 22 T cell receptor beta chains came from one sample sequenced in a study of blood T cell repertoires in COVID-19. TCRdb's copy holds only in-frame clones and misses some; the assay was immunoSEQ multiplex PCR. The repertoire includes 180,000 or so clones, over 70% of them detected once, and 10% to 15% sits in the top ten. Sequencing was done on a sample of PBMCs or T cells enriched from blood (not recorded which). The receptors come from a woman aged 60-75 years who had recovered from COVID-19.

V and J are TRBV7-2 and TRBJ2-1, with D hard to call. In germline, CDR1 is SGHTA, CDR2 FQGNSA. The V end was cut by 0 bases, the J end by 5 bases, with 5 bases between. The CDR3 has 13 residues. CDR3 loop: CASSLARDNEQFF. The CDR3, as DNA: TGTGCCAGCAGCTTAGCCCGTGACAATGAGCAGTTCTTC.

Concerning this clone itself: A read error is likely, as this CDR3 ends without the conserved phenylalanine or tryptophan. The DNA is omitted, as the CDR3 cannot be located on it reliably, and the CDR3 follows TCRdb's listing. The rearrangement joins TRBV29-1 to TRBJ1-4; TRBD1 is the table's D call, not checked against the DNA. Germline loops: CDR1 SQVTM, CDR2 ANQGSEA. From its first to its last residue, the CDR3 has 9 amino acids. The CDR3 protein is CSVDGVTVV.

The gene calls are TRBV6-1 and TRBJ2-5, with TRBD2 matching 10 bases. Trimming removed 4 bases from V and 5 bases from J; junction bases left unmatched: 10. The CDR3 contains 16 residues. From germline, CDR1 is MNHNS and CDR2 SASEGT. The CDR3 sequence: CASSVSAGGPWETQYF. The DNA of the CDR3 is TGTGCCAGCAGTGTCTCAGCGGGAGGGCCGTGGGAGACCCAGTACTTC.

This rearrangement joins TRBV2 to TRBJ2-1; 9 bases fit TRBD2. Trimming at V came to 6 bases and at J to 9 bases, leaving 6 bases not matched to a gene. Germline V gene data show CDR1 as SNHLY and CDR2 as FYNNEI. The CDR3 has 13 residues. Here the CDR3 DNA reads TGTGCCAGCAGCCCCATGGGACTAGCTGAGCAGTTCTTC. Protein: CASSPMGLAEQFF.

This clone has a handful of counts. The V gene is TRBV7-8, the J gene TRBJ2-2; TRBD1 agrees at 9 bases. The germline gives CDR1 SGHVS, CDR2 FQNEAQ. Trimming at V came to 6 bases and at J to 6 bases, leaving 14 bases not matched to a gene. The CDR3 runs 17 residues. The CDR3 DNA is TGTGCCAGCAGTACGCTGGGGCCTGGGACAGGGTCCGGGGAGCTGTTTTTT. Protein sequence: CASSTLGPGTGSGELFF.

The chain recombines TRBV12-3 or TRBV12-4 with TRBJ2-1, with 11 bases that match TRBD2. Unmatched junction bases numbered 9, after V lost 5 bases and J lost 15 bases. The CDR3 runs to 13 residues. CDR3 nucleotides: TGTGCCAGCAGTAGGTCGACTAGCGGGATGAGGTTCTTC. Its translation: CASSRSTSGMRFF.

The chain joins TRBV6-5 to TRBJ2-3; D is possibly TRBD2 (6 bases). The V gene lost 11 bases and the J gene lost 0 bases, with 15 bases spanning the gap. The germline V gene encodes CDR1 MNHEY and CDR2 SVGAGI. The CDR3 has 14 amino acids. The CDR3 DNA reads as TGTGCCTACGGGGGACCATATAGCACAGATACGCAGTATTTT. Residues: CAYGGPYSTDTQYF.

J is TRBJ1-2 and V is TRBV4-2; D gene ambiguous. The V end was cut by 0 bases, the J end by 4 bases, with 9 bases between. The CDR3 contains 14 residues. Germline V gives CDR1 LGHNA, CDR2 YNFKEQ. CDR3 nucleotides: TGTGCCAGCAGCCAAGATACGACGGGCTATGGCTACACCTTC. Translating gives CASSQDTTGYGYTF.

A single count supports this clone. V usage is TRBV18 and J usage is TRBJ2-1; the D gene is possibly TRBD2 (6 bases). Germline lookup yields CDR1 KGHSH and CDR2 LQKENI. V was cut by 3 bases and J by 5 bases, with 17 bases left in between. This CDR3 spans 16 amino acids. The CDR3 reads CASSPYRGRGDNEQFF. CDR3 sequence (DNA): TGTGCCAGCTCACCCTATCGAGGCCGCGGGGACAATGAGCAGTTCTTC.

CDR3 loop: CASSDRGGDNQPQHF. CDR3 sequence (DNA): TGCGCCAGCAGTGATCGGGGAGGGGACAATCAGCCCCAGCATTTT. The chain employs TRBV10-2 and TRBJ1-5; tentatively, D is TRBD1 (5 bases). The ends were cut back, 3 bases at V and 3 bases at J, with 12 bases in the middle. The CDR3 loop spans 15 amino acids. CDR1 and CDR2 from the germline V gene are WSHSY and SAAADI.

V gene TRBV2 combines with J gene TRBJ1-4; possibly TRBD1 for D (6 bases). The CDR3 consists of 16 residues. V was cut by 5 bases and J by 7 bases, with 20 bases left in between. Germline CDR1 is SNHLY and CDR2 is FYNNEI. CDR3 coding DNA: TGTGCCAGCAGTCTCCTCCGACAGGCCGTTGGTGAAAAACTGTTTTTT. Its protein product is CASSLLRQAVGEKLFF. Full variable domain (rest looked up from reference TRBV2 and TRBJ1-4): EPEVTQTPSHQVTQMGQEVILRCVPISNHLYFYWYRQILGQKVEFLVSFYNNEISEKSEIFDDQFSVERPDGSNFTLKIRSTKLEDSAMYFCASSLLRQAVGEKLFFGSGTQLSVL.

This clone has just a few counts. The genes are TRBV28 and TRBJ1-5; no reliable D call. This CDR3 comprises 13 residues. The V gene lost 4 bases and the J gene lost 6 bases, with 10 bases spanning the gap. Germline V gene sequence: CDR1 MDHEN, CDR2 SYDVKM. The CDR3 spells CASSSTRGQPQHF. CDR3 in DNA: TGTGCCAGCAGTTCGACTCGGGGTCAGCCCCAGCATTTT.

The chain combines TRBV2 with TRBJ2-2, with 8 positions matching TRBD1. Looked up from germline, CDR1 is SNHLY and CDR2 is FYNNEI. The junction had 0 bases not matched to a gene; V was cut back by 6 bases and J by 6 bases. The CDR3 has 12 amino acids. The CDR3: CASRQGAGELFF. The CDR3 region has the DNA TGTGCCAGCAGACAGGGGGCCGGGGAGCTGTTTTTT.

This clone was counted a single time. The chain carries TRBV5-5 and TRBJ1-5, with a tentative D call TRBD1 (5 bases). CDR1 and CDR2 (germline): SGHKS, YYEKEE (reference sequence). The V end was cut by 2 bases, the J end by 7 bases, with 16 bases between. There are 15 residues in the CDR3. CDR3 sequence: CASSFFQGVRQPQHF. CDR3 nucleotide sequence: TGTGCCAGCAGCTTCTTTCAGGGCGTAAGGCAGCCCCAGCATTTT.

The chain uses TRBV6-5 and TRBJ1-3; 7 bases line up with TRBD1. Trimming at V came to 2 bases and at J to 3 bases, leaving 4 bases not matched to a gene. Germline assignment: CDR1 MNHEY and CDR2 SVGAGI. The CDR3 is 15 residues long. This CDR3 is CASSYDRAGGNTIYF. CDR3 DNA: TGTGCCAGCAGTTACGACAGGGCTGGTGGAAACACCATATATTTT.

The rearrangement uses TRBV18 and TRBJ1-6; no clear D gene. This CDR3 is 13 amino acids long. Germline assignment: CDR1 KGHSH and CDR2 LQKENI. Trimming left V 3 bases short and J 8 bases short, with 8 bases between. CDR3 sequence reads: CASSPAGDSPLHF. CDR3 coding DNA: TGTGCCAGCTCACCCGCGGGAGATTCACCCCTCCACTTT. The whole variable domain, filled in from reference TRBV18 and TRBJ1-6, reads NAGVMQNPRHLVRRRGQEARLRCSPMKGHSHVYWYRQLPEEGLKFMVYLQKENIIDESGMPKERFSAEFPKEGPSILRIQQVVRGDSAAYFCASSPAGDSPLHFGNGTRLTVT.

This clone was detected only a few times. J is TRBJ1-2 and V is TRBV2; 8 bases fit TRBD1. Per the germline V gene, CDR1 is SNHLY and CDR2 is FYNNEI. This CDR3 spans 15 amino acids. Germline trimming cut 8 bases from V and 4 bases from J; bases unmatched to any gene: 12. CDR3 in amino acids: CASGPGGVFPYGYTF. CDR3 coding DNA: TGTGCCAGCGGACCAGGGGGCGTCTTTCCCTATGGCTACACCTTC.

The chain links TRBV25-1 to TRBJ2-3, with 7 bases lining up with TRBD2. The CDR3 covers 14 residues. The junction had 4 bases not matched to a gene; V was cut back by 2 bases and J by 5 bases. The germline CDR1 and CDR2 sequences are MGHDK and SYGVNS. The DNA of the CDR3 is TGTGCCAGCAGTGAAGGTGGGAGGGGAGATACGCAGTATTTT. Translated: CASSEGGRGDTQYF.

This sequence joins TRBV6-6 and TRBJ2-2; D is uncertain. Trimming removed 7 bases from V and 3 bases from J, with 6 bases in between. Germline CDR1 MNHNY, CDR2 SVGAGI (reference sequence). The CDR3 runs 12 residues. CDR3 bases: TGTGCCAGCAATTCGTACACCGGGGAGCTGTTTTTT. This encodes CASNSYTGELFF.

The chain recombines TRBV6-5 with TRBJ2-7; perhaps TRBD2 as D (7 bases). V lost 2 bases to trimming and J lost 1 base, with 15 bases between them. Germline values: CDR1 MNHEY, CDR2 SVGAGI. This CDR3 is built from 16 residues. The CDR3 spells CASSYPRGGSSYEQYF. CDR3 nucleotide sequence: TGTGCCAGCAGTTACCCCAGGGGAGGGAGTTCCTACGAGCAGTACTTC.

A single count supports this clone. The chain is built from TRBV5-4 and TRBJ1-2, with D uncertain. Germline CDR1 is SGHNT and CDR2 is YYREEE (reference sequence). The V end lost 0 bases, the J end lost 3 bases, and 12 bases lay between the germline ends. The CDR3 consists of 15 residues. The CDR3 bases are TGTGCCAGCAGCTTGGTTGGCCTCGCAGACTATGGCTACACCTTC. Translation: CASSLVGLADYGYTF.

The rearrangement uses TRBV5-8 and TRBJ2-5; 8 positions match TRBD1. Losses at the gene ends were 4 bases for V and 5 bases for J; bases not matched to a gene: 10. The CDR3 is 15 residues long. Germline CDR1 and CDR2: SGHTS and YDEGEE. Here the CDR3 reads CASSPMGTGGETQYF. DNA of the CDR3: TGTGCCAGCAGCCCGATGGGGACAGGAGGGGAGACCCAGTACTTC.